This T cell receptor (beta chain) was recorded in a study of CD8 T cells in ankylosing spondylitis. The CDR3 covers 19 residues. Per the germline V gene, CDR1 is SGHAT and CDR2 is FQNNGV. V lost 6 bases to trimming and J lost 4 bases; unmatched junction nucleotides: 10. TCRdb independently ran MiXCR on the 5' RACE reads; one entry per CDR3 protein. The repertoire consists of roughly 490,000 distinct CDR3 sequences, with approximately 5% occurring once and the leading ten covering around 3.6%. Turning to this clonotype: The target antigen is unknown.

Study results and caveats: Among TCR beta sequences, a motif of eight highly homologous variants appeared characteristic of ankylosing spondylitis blood. Matched ankylosing spondylitis synovial fluid reportedly showed significant enrichment of disease-linked clones.

Sequencing was done on a sample of blood, either unsorted or a sorted T cell fraction (not recorded which). V gene TRBV11-2 combines with J gene TRBJ2-6; 15 positions match TRBD2. The receptor was derived from a male donor with ankylosing spondylitis. CDR3 DNA: TGTGCCAGCAGTATGGTTCGGACTAGCGGGGGGGCGGGGGCCAACGTCCTGACTTTC. Amino acid sequence: CASSMVRTSGGAGANVLTF.